The rows below give T cell receptor beta chains drawn from one sample of a study of blood T cell repertoires in COVID-19. Sequenced by immunoSEQ multiplex PCR; TCRdb stores in-frame clones only, minus some. The sample has some 260,000 clones; around 84% are singletons. Sample: PBMCs or T cells enriched from blood (not recorded which). The receptors shown here come from a young man with acute COVID-19. The CDR3 runs from the conserved cysteine through the conserved F or W. Fields, in order: clone size, D gene, V gene, J gene, CDR3 DNA, CDR3 protein. A D gene is named only where the DNA matches it firmly. Some rows have no size entry. The others give once, few or many, or a class for an expanded clone.

abundance: -
d_gene: -
v_gene: TRBV13
j_gene: TRBJ2-1
CDR3nt: TGTGCCAGCAGGCAACAGTACAATGAGCAGTTCTTC
CDR3aa: CASRQQYNEQFF

abundance: -
d_gene: -
v_gene: TRBV27
j_gene: TRBJ2-5
CDR3nt: TGTGCCAGCAGTTTCATGGGGGCTGAGACCCAGTACTTC
CDR3aa: CASSFMGAETQYF

abundance: once
d_gene: TRBD1
v_gene: TRBV12-3/TRBV12-4
j_gene: TRBJ1-2
CDR3nt: TGTGCCAGCAGAATACAGGGGAGCTATGGCTACACCTTC
CDR3aa: CASRIQGSYGYTF

abundance: -
d_gene: -
v_gene: TRBV29-1
j_gene: TRBJ1-2
CDR3nt: TGCAGCGGTGAAGGACAGTACGACTATGGCTACACCTTC
CDR3aa: CSGEGQYDYGYTF

abundance: -
d_gene: TRBD1
v_gene: TRBV5-8
j_gene: TRBJ1-1
CDR3nt: TGTGCCAGCAGACTGGCAGGGGGGAGAGCTTTCTTT
CDR3aa: CASRLAGGRAFF

abundance: -
d_gene: TRBD1
v_gene: TRBV28
j_gene: TRBJ1-2
CDR3nt: TGTGCCAGCAGACCACTGACAGGGAACTATGGCTACACCTTC
CDR3aa: CASRPLTGNYGYTF

abundance: once
d_gene: -
v_gene: TRBV19
j_gene: TRBJ2-6
CDR3nt: TGTGCCAGTACCTCCCTTCTACGAGGTCCTGGGGCCAACGTCCTGACTTTC
CDR3aa: CASTSLLRGPGANVLTF

abundance: -
d_gene: -
v_gene: TRBV7-2
j_gene: TRBJ1-5
CDR3nt: TGTGCCAGCAGCCCAACAGAAGTCAATCAGCCCCAGCATTTT
CDR3aa: CASSPTEVNQPQHF

abundance: -
d_gene: -
v_gene: TRBV4-1
j_gene: TRBJ1-5
CDR3nt: TGCGCCAGCAGCCAAGATCCGAACAGTCGATATTATCAGCCCCAGCATTTT
CDR3aa: CASSQDPNSRYYQPQHF

abundance: -
d_gene: TRBD2
v_gene: TRBV19
j_gene: TRBJ2-5
CDR3nt: TGTGCCAGTAGTCCGGGGGGGGAAGAGACCCAGTACTTC
CDR3aa: CASSPGGEETQYF